This T cell receptor beta chain originates from a study of blood T cell repertoires in COVID-19. Turning to the study itself: T cells, B-cell-depleted T cells, or PBMCs supplied cDNA or gDNA.

TCRdb keeps only in-frame clones here, not all; method: immunoSEQ multiplex PCR. Among about 260,000 clones listed, about 90% were seen once. Trimming pared 4 bases from V and 2 bases from J, leaving 18 bases between. Germline V gene sequence: CDR1 SGHNT, CDR2 YYREEE (reference sequence). This CDR3 is built from 16 residues. V gene TRBV5-4 combines with J gene TRBJ1-2; perhaps TRBD1 as D (5 bases). Input material: peripheral blood. This receptor was taken from a woman aged 45-65 years with acute or convalescent COVID-19. The DNA for the CDR3 is TGTGCCAGCAGCGCCCACGCTACTACAGGAAACTATGGCTACACCTTC. This encodes CASSAHATTGNYGYTF.